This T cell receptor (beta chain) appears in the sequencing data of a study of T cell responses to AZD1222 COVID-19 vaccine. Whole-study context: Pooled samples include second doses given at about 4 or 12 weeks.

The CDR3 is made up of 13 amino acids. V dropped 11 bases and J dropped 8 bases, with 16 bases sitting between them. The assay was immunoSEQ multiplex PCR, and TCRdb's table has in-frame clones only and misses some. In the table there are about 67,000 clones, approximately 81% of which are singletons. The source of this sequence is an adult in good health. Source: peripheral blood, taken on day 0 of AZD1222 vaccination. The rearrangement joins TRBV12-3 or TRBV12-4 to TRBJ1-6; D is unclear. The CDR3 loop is CASKAITDSPLHF. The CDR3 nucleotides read TGTGCCTCCAAGGCAATAACCGATTCACCCCTCCACTTT.